One T cell receptor (beta chain) is described in this entry. Its antigen remains undetermined. No qualities accompany the bases; no much larger clone lies one base away. The sample belongs to a study of blood T cell repertoires in COVID-19 (dated by TCRdb to about 2020). The study in broad terms: Collaborator samples came from the United States, Italy and Spain and covered acute and convalescent phases of COVID-19. The repertoires were released in a freely available public database meant as a resource for research on the immune response to SARS-CoV-2. The prospective study material was composed of cDNA or gDNA derived from T cells, B-cell-depleted T cells, or PBMCs. Where available, HLA class I and class II types were taken from metadata supplied by the sample provider and were not determined by assay-based typing. The dataset comprised deeply sampled blood TCRbeta repertoires from subjects exposed to, actively infected with, or recovered from COVID-19. Samples came from the ongoing ImmuneRACE study (first 160 participants) plus 1,254 subjects from 6 global collaborators. Nearly every sample came with metadata listing a de-identified subject ID, COVID-19 status, age in years and sex. The research as a whole found: How much clinical and demographic metadata was included differed by source and by participant, and the metadata was provided uncurated.

Each collaborating institution followed its own protocols to collect whole blood in K2EDTA tubes. For TCRbeta analysis, collaborator samples were shipped as frozen whole blood, as isolated PBMCs, or as DNA extracted from either sample type. The immunoSEQ Assay, a bias-controlled multiplex PCR, was used to amplify TCRbeta CDR3 regions from genomic DNA. For the original study's pipeline: Within the assay, amplification of reference gene primers was used to estimate how many nucleated cells each sample contained. To quantify the absolute abundance of each unique TCRbeta CDR3 rearrangement, sequence reads were collapsed and filtered. For each sample, productive Simpson clonality was calculated by taking the square root of Simpson's diversity index across productive rearrangements. In its TCRdb copy, this immuneACCESS table keeps in-frame sequences only and misses some clones. Where compared with another copy, unresolved V genes explain less than half of these, and the others have no known cause. That table gives V, J and clone size, and the DNA gave D and trimming. The sample contains about 200,000 clones, 84% of them found a single time. Together, the top ten hold less than 6.5% of the sample.

The CDR3 spans 14 residues, from the cysteine through the phenylalanine. The CDR3 DNA has 42 bases and is translated from base 1. The germline V gene sets CDR1 to KGHSH and CDR2 to LQKENI. At the junction V is shortened by 3 bases and J by 1 base, with 9 bases in between. Rearrangement joined TRBV18 to TRBJ2-5, and the D gene may be TRBD2, 5 bases matching. Material: peripheral blood. This TCR derives from a woman between 65 and 79 years old with active or convalescent COVID-19. The CDR3 corresponds to CASSPAGLQETQYF. The DNA reads TGTGCCAGCTCACCGGCGGGCCTCCAAGAGACCCAGTACTTC.